One sample yielded the 29 T cell receptor beta chains listed below, sequenced in a study of cytomegalovirus exposure and HLA in healthy donors. The PCR employed 60 Vbeta primers together with 13 Jbeta primers. The data were produced by immunoSEQ multiplex PCR, yet TCRdb's version contains in-frame clones alone and is incomplete. The sample lists about 140,000 clones; 75% to 90% were seen once. Sequenced material: PBMCs. Receptors originate from a female donor in good health and CMV-seronegative.

This chain connects TRBV6-1 to TRBJ1-4; TRBD1 matches at 8 bases. V was pared by 7 bases and J by 7 bases, with 8 bases of the junction left unmatched. The CDR3 has 14 amino acids. Germline V gives CDR1 MNHNS, CDR2 SASEGT. CDR3 coding DNA: TGTGCCAGCATCCCGAGGACAGGGCTTGAAAAACTGTTTTTT. It yields the protein CASIPRTGLEKLFF.

In its sample, this clone was seen a few times. The genes are TRBV29-1 and TRBJ1-4, with 10 bases matching TRBD1. Germline V gene sequence: CDR1 SQVTM, CDR2 ANQGSEA. The CDR3 loop spans 18 amino acids. The CDR3 sequence: CIGALDRGSIATNEKLFF. The CDR3 bases are TGCATCGGTGCCCTGGACAGGGGGAGTATTGCAACTAATGAAAAACTGTTTTTT. The full variable domain, rest sourced from reference TRBV29-1 and TRBJ1-4, is SAVISQKPSRDICQRGTSLTIQCQVDSQVTMMFWYRQQPGQSLTLIATANQGSEATYESGFVIDKFPISRPNLTFSTLTVSNMSPEDSSIYLCIGALDRGSIATNEKLFFGSGTQLSVL.

The chain uses TRBV5-6 and TRBJ2-7, with 9 bases fitting TRBD1. After removal of 3 bases from V and 5 bases from J, the junction contained 3 bases not matched to a gene. The CDR3 has 13 amino acids. Germline assignment: CDR1 SGHDT and CDR2 YYEEEE. The chain's CDR3 is CASSWTGVDEQYF. The CDR3 DNA follows: TGTGCCAGCAGCTGGACAGGGGTCGACGAGCAGTACTTC.

This clone was recorded once. V is TRBV7-9 and J is TRBJ1-2, with 10 positions matching TRBD1. Germline loops: CDR1 SEHNR, CDR2 FQNEAQ (reference sequence). The CDR3 has 13 residues. J lost 6 bases, V lost 5 bases, and 3 bases had no gene match. The DNA for the CDR3 is TGTGCCAGCAGCCCAGACAGGGGGCATGGCTACACCTTC. Encoded protein: CASSPDRGHGYTF.

This clone was seen only a few times. Other DNA sequences in the sample encode the same CDR3. The J gene is TRBJ2-7, the V gene TRBV27; 7 bases agree with TRBD1. CDR3 length: 14 amino acids. The J segment lost 0 bases and the V segment lost 4 bases, leaving 3 bases of the junction unmatched. Germline values: CDR1 MNHEY, CDR2 SMNVEV (reference sequence). CDR3 sequence reads: CASSSTGSSYEQYF. The CDR3 nucleotides are TGTGCCAGCAGTTCGACAGGGAGCTCCTACGAGCAGTACTTC.

The chain recombines TRBV2 with TRBJ2-5; unclear D gene. V dropped 0 bases and J dropped 1 base, with 9 bases sitting between them. There are 15 residues in the CDR3. Germline-derived CDR1 and CDR2 are SNHLY and FYNNEI. The CDR3 nucleotides are TGTGCCAGCAGTGAAGCTTGGGCCAGCCAAGAGACCCAGTACTTC. Translated: CASSEAWASQETQYF.

This rearrangement joins TRBV25-1 to TRBJ1-5, with D hard to call. V was pared by 1 base and J by 4 bases, with 11 bases between. The CDR3 is made up of 15 amino acids. The germline V gene has CDR1 MGHDK and CDR2 SYGVNS. DNA for the CDR3: TGTGCCAGCAGTGAATCCGGGATCATGAATCAGCCCCAGCATTTT. Its translation is CASSESGIMNQPQHF.

A word on this clone: Since the CDR3 does not end with the conserved phenylalanine or tryptophan, this likely comes from a read error. The limits of the CDR3 on the DNA are not certain, so only TCRdb's listed CDR3 is given. This chain links TRBV6-1 with TRBJ1-4. Termini included, the CDR3 measures 11 amino acids. From germline, CDR1 is MNHNS and CDR2 SASEGT. CDR3 sequence: CASSEEHSPPL.

The chain recombines TRBV15 with TRBJ2-5; 9 bases line up with TRBD2. CDR1 and CDR2 from the germline V gene are LNHNV and YYDKDF (reference sequence). Unmatched junction bases numbered 0, after V lost 1 base and J lost 3 bases. The CDR3 runs to 14 residues. CDR3 nucleotide sequence: TGTGCCACCAGCAGAGTAGCGGGAGAAGAGACCCAGTACTTC. This encodes CATSRVAGEETQYF.

The J gene is TRBJ2-1, the V gene TRBV6-4; weak D call: TRBD2 (5 bases). CDR1 and CDR2 from the germline V gene are MRHNA and SNTAGT. The CDR3 is 13 residues long. V lost 4 bases and J lost 10, with 14 bases in between. Here the CDR3 reads CASSATGVAEQFF. The CDR3 DNA follows: TGTGCCAGCAGTGCAACCGGGGTCGCCGAGCAGTTCTTC.

This clone has only a few counts. The chain recombines TRBV4-2 with TRBJ2-5; perhaps TRBD1 as D (6 bases). Trimming removed 1 base at V and 1 base at J, with 7 bases between. CDR3 length: 14 amino acids. CDR1 is LGHNA and CDR2 is YNFKEQ in the germline V gene. This CDR3 is CASSQGTAQETQYF. The DNA for the CDR3 is TGTGCCAGCAGCCAAGGGACAGCCCAAGAGACCCAGTACTTC.

The CDR3 region is CAISGDSANYGYTF. CDR3 DNA sequence: TGTGCCATTAGCGGGGACAGCGCTAACTATGGCTACACCTTC. V gene TRBV28 combines with J gene TRBJ1-2, with TRBD1 identical over 7 bases. The V gene's germline CDR1 is MDHEN and CDR2 SYDVKM. With V trimmed by 10 bases and J by 0 bases, 8 bases remained unmatched. This CDR3 contains 14 residues.

CDR3 in DNA: TGTGCCAGCAGTTACGACAGGGCCTCCTACGAGCAGTACTTC. It yields the protein CASSYDRASYEQYF. The chain uses TRBV6-5 and TRBJ2-7, with 7 nucleotides matching TRBD1. Trimming at V came to 2 bases and at J to 0 bases, leaving 1 base not matched to a gene. Germline CDR1 MNHEY, CDR2 SVGAGI. The CDR3 contains 14 residues.

The chain has TRBV21-1 and TRBJ1-1. TRBV21-1 is a documented pseudogene. The CDR3 length is 16 residues. In DNA, the CDR3 is TGTGCCAGCAGCAAAAGGGGGGGGCGAGGGAACACTGAAGCTTTCTTT. Translated: CASSKRGGRGNTEAFF.

The CDR3 region is CASSSRGGRGFGNIQYF. CDR3 nucleotides: TGTGCCAGCAGCTCCCGGGGGGGAAGGGGGTTCGGGAACATTCAGTACTTC. J is TRBJ2-4 and V is TRBV7-8; 8 bases map to TRBD2. This CDR3 comprises 17 residues. CDR1 and CDR2 (germline): SGHVS, FQNEAQ. V dropped 4 bases and J dropped 7; count of bases not matched to a gene: 15.

The genes are TRBV27 and TRBJ1-1; 9 nucleotides line up with TRBD1. The CDR3 spans 14 residues. The germline CDR1 and CDR2 sequences are MNHEY and SMNVEV (reference sequence). V lost 5 bases and J lost 3; bases outside the gene matches: 4. The CDR3 is CASSQWTGDTEAFF. CDR3 sequence (DNA): TGTGCCAGCAGTCAATGGACAGGGGACACTGAAGCTTTCTTT.

The rearrangement joins TRBV6-1 to TRBJ1-2, with D maybe TRBD1 (6 bases). V was shortened by 7 bases and J by 8 bases, with 14 bases between the two germline ends. The CDR3 is 12 residues long. Germline CDR1 is MNHNS and CDR2 is SASEGT. CDR3 nucleotides: TGTGCCAGCACCCCAACAGGGCGCGGCTACACCTTC. Its translation is CASTPTGRGYTF.

The rearrangement uses TRBV10-2 and TRBJ2-4, with D uncertain. Germline CDR1 WSHSY, CDR2 SAAADI. Trimming pared 6 bases from V and 0 bases from J, leaving 9 bases between. CDR3 length: 14 residues. CDR3 protein: CASSPSEAKNIQYF. CDR3 sequence (DNA): TGCGCCAGCAGCCCTAGTGAAGCCAAAAACATTCAGTACTTC.

This clone is a singleton in its sample. V and J are TRBV6-5 and TRBJ1-2; D is possibly TRBD1 (5 bases). This CDR3 contains 13 residues. Germline V gives CDR1 MNHEY, CDR2 SVGAGI. V shed 6 bases and J shed 8 bases, with 16 bases lying between them. The CDR3 nucleotides are TGTGCCAGCAGCCCTCAGAACAGGTTCGGCTACACCTTC. Translation: CASSPQNRFGYTF.

The chain recombines TRBV18 with TRBJ1-2; D not certain. This CDR3 region has 13 residues. The germline V gene has CDR1 KGHSH and CDR2 LQKENI. V was clipped by 3 bases and J by 0 bases, with 5 bases between them. The CDR3 protein is CASSPSANYGYTF. CDR3 DNA sequence: TGTGCCAGCTCACCGTCGGCTAACTATGGCTACACCTTC.

The chain carries TRBV6-5 and TRBJ1-4, with TRBD1 matching 7 bases. CDR3 length equals 15 residues. Losses at the gene ends were 5 bases for V and 11 bases for J; bases not matched to a gene: 14. In germline, CDR1 is MNHEY, CDR2 SVGAGI. The CDR3 spells CASSRAGTAAEKLFF. Here the CDR3 DNA reads TGTGCCAGCAGTCGAGCCGGGACAGCCGCAGAGAAACTGTTTTTT.

This clone has a handful of counts. This chain uses TRBV19 with TRBJ2-7, with a possible D match to TRBD2 (6 bases). Trimming cost V 5 bases and J 3 bases, with 17 bases left between them. The CDR3 has 15 residues. CDR1 is LNHDA, CDR2 SQIVND, per germline (reference sequence). CDR3: CASSPSSSVGYEQYF. CDR3 DNA sequence: TGTGCCAGTAGTCCCTCTTCTAGCGTAGGCTACGAGCAGTACTTC.

The chain has TRBV29-1 and TRBJ2-1; D possibly corresponds to TRBD1 (6 bases). CDR3 length: 16 amino acids. V was trimmed by 6 bases and J by 8 bases, leaving 26 bases between them. Germline V lookup: CDR1 SQVTM, CDR2 ANQGSEA. The CDR3 DNA is TGCAGCGTGGCCTCCCGGGACAAACTTAGAATGGATGAGCAGTTCTTC. Its translation is CSVASRDKLRMDEQFF.

The genes are TRBV6-6 and TRBJ2-5; D possibly corresponds to TRBD1 (6 bases). Trimming removed 7 bases at V and 2 bases at J, with 14 bases between. The CDR3 covers 14 residues. The germline V gene has CDR1 MNHNY and CDR2 SVGAGI (reference sequence). This CDR3 is CASTWTATQETQYF. The CDR3 DNA follows: TGTGCCAGCACCTGGACAGCGACTCAAGAGACCCAGTACTTC.

The genes are TRBV6-1 and TRBJ1-1; D is perhaps TRBD1 (5 bases). Between the trimmed V and J ends, which lost 4 bases and 3 bases, there was a span of 9 bases. Germline loops: CDR1 MNHNS, CDR2 SASEGT. CDR3 size: 13 residues. This chain's CDR3 is CASSGQPDTEAFF. In DNA, the CDR3 is TGTGCCAGCAGTGGACAGCCGGACACTGAAGCTTTCTTT.

This clone was found a few times. V gene TRBV25-1 combines with J gene TRBJ2-1, with D tentatively TRBD2 (6 bases). V was pared by 6 bases and J by 4 bases, with 13 bases between. The germline V gene encodes CDR1 MGHDK and CDR2 SYGVNS. This CDR3 has 14 residues. The CDR3 DNA sequence: TGTGCCAGCAGCCCCGGGGGATCTTACAATGAGCAGTTCTTC. Amino acids: CASSPGGSYNEQFF.

This clone was found a few times. The V and J genes are TRBV10-2 and TRBJ2-7; TRBD2 might be the D (6 bases). Trimming cost V 7 bases and J 3 bases, with 13 bases left between them. The CDR3 is made up of 13 amino acids. Germline CDR1 reads WSHSY; CDR2 reads SAAADI. The CDR3 DNA follows: TGCGCCAGCACAACCGGGACTGTCTACGAGCAGTACTTC. Encoded protein: CASTTGTVYEQYF.

The V and J genes are TRBV30 and TRBJ2-7, with D perhaps TRBD2 (6 bases). This CDR3 comprises 15 residues. Germline V lookup: CDR1 GTSNPN, CDR2 SVGIG (reference sequence). V was shortened by 0 bases and J by 6 bases, with 18 bases between the two germline ends. The CDR3 region has the DNA TGTGCCTGGAGTGTCTCGGCCTCTGGAGGGGCCGAGCAGTACTTC. Translation gives CAWSVSASGGAEQYF. Full variable domain (rest looked up from reference TRBV30 and TRBJ2-7): SQTIHQWPATLVQPVGSPLSLECTVEGTSNPNLYWYRQAAGRGLQLLFYSVGIGQISSEVPQNLSASRPQDRQFILSSKKLLLSDSGFYLCAWSVSASGGAEQYFGPGTRLTVT.

This clone was seen a single time. The CDR3 is CASSTGTANTEAFF. Written as DNA, the CDR3 is TGCGCCAGCAGCACCGGGACAGCGAACACTGAAGCTTTCTTT. The chain couples TRBV5-1 to TRBJ1-1, with TRBD1 identical over 7 bases. CDR1 is SGHRS, CDR2 YFSETQ, per germline. V shed 4 bases, J shed 1 base, and the junction held 4 bases outside the gene matches. The CDR3 is 14 residues long.